The T cell receptor (beta chain) under discussion was sequenced for a study of blood T cell repertoires in COVID-19. Study background: Collection of acute and convalescent COVID-19 samples took place in the United States, Italy and Spain.

There are 13 residues in the CDR3. Germline-derived CDR1 and CDR2 are SGHTA and FQGTGA. V lost 1 base to trimming and J lost 6 bases, with 10 bases between them. In the authors' methods: Reference gene primer amplification in the assay estimated nucleated cell counts. Clones were sequenced by immunoSEQ multiplex PCR, and TCRdb holds only the in-frame ones, with some missing. That table furnishes V, J and clone size, whereas the DNA furnished D and trimming. Of some 79,000 clones listed, 85% to 90% are singletons. The sequencing sample was made of peripheral blood. The chain joins TRBV7-3 to TRBJ2-7, with no clear D. The source of this sequence is a man aged 70 or older with active or convalescent COVID-19. In DNA form, the CDR3 reads TGTGCCAGCAGCTTAATGGAATCAGGCGAGCAGTACTTC. Translation gives CASSLMESGEQYF. The variable domain in full, with the rest retrieved from reference TRBV7-3 and TRBJ2-7, is GAGVSQTPSNKVTEKGKYVELRCDPISGHTALYWYRQSLGQGPEFLIYFQGTGAADDSGLPNDRFFAVRPEGSVSTLKIQRTERGDSAVYLCASSLMESGEQYFGPGTRLTVT.